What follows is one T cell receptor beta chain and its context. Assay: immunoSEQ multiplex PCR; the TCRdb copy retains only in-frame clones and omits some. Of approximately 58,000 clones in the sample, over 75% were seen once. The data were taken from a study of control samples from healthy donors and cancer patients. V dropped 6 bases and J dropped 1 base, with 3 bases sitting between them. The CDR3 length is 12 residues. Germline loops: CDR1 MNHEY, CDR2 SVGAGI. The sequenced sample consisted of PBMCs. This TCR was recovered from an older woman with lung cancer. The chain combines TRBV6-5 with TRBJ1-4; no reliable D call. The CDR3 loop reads CASSLTNEKLFF. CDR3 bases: TGTGCCAGCAGCCTAACTAATGAAAAACTGTTTTTT.